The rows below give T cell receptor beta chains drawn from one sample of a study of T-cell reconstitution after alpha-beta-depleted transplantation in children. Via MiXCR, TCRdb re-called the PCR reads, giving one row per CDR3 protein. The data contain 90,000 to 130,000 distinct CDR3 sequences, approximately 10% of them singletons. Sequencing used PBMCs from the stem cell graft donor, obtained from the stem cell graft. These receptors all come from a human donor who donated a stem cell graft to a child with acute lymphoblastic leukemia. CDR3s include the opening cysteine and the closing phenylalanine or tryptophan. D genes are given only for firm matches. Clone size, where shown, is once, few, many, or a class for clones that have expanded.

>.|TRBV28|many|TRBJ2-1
TGTGCCAGCGGTGGTTTGGGGGCTAGATACAATGAGCAGTTCTTC
CASGGLGARYNEQFF
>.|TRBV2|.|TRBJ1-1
TGTGCCAGCAGCCCAACTCAGAGTCCTAACACTGAAGCTTTCTTT
CASSPTQSPNTEAFF
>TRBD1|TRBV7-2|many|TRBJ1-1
TGTGCCAGCATCCGGGACAGGGGGAGCACTGAAGCTTTCTTT
CASIRDRGSTEAFF
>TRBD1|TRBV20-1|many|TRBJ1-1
TGCAGTGCTAGAGGGACAGGGGACACTGAAGCTTTCTTT
CSARGTGDTEAFF
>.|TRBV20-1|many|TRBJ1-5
TGCAGTGCTAGAGGGGCCGGCAGTCAGCCCCAGCATTTT
CSARGAGSQPQHF
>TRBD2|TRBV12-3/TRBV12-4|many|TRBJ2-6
TGTGCCAGCAGTTTGGGAGGGTCTGGGGCCAACGTCCTGACTTTC
CASSLGGSGANVLTF
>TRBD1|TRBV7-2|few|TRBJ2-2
TGTGCCAGCAGCAGGGACAGAAGCAACACCGTGGAGCTGTTTTTT
CASSRDRSNTVELFF
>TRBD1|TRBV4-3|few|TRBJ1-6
TGCGCCAGCAGCCACCAGTCCGGGACAGCCAATTCACCCCTCCACTTT
CASSHQSGTANSPLHF
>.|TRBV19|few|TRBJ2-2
TGTGCCAGTAGTACACAGGGGAACACCGGGGAGCTGTTTTTT
CASSTQGNTGELFF
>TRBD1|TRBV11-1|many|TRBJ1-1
TGTGCCAGCAGCTTAGTGACGGGGCAGGGGGCGGCGTGGGCCACTGAAGCTTTCTTT
CASSLVTGQGAAWATEAFF
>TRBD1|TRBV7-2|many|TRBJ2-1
TGTGCCAGCAGCCCCTTCTCCGGGACAGGGATTAGTAGCGAGCAGTTCTTC
CASSPFSGTGISSEQFF
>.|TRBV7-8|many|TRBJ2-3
TGTGCCAGCAGCTTAACGCCGGCGGCAGATACGCAGTATTTT
CASSLTPAADTQYF
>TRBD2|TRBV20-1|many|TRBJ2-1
TGCAGTGCTAGCGATATCGGGACTAGCGGGGGCCCTTGGCGTAATGAGCAGTTCTTC
CSASDIGTSGGPWRNEQFF
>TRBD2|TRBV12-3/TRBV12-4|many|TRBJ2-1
TGTGCCAGCATACAGACTAGCGGGGGTGATAATGAGCAGTTCTTC
CASIQTSGGDNEQFF
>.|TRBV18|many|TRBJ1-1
TGTGCCAGCTCACAGGACAGCTCCTTAGCTTTCTTT
CASSQDSSLAFF
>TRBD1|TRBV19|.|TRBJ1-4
TGTGCCAGTACCCTGGCGGGACAGCCTGGAGAAAAACTGTTTTTT
CASTLAGQPGEKLFF
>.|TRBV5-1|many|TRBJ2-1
TGCGCCAGCAGCTTGGGGGGCAGTCTCCACAATGAGCAGTTCTTC
CASSLGGSLHNEQFF
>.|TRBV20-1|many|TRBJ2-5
TGCAGTTCAAGACTAGAGGGGCCAACCCAGTACTTC
CSSRLEGPTQYF
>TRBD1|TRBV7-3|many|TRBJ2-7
TGTGCCAGCAGCTTAGGGGACAGTGAGAGATACGAGCAGTACTTC
CASSLGDSERYEQYF
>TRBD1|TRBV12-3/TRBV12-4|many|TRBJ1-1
TGTGCCAGCAGCTCCCGACAGGGGATGAACACTGAAGCTTTCTTT
CASSSRQGMNTEAFF
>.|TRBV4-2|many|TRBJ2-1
TGTGCCAGCAGCCTTCGAAGCCAGGTTAGCTCCTACAATGAGCAGTTCTTC
CASSLRSQVSSYNEQFF
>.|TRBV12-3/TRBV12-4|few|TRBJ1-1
TGTGCCAGCAGTTTAGGGGAGGGGAGAACGAACACTGAAGCTTTCTTT
CASSLGEGRTNTEAFF
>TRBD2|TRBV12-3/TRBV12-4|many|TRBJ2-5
TGTGCCAGCAGTTTAGGGCTAGCGGGTGATCCGGAAGAGACCCAGTACTTC
CASSLGLAGDPEETQYF
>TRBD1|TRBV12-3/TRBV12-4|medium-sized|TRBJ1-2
TGTGCCAGCAGTTCCCCGGGACAGGGAAAAAATGGCTACACCTTC
CASSSPGQGKNGYTF
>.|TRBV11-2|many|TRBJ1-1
TGTGCCAGCGGCCCAGGACGGGGGTTCGACACTGAAGCTTTCTTT
CASGPGRGFDTEAFF
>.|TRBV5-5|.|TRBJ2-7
TGTGCCAGCAGCTCGGGGCTCTACGAGCAGTACTTC
CASSSGLYEQYF
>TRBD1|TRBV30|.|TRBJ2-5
TGTGCCTGGCACAGGGGGCGGGAGACCCAGTACTTC
CAWHRGRETQYF
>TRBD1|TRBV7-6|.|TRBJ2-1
TGTGCCAGCAGCGACAGGGGGCGGATCAATGAGCAGTTCTTC
CASSDRGRINEQFF
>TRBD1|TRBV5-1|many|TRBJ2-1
TGCGCCAGCAGCGGGGCGGGGGACAGGGGATTTTGGGAGCAGTTCTTC
CASSGAGDRGFWEQFF
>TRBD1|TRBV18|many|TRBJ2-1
TGTGCCAGCTCCCCAAGGTCGGGAAGGGGGCCTGGCAATGAGCAGTTCTTC
CASSPRSGRGPGNEQFF
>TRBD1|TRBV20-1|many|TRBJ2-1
TGCAGTGCGTTCGGACAGGTTTACAATGAGCAGTTCTTC
CSAFGQVYNEQFF